This T cell receptor (beta chain) was obtained from a study of blood T cells in healthy people across ages (dated by TCRdb to 2013 to 2016). Turning to the overall study: In model experiments, template switching captured roughly one uniquely barcoded TCR beta cDNA molecule for every two T cells. Using deep sequencing normalized with unique cDNA molecular identifiers, the study measured how TCR beta repertoire diversity changes with age. Donors were grouped into four age groups: young (average about 15 years), middle-aged (39), aged (62) and long-lived (over 80). To avoid experimental bias, donors of different ages were distributed randomly across sequencing lanes. Two additional independent replicas of 1 million unique cDNA reads from the same blood draw were analyzed for two donors (one aged 18 to 30 and one aged 80 or older).

The roughly 38 donors, aged roughly 6 to 90 years, were systemically healthy Caucasian individuals from Russia. About 10 milliliters of peripheral blood were collected from each donor into EDTA-treated Vacutainer tubes. PBMCs were isolated by Ficoll-Paque density-gradient centrifugation, with at least 7 million obtained per sample. Total RNA was extracted from PBMCs with Trizol reagent, with at least 6 micrograms obtained per sample. For every donor, flow cytometry on a PBMC aliquot measured the percentage of naive CD45RAhigh/CD27high T cells. Notes on this clonotype: Its antigen has not been determined. No qualities accompany the bases; no much larger clone lies one base away.

Study-wide conclusions, independent of this receptor: Observed TCR beta diversity correlated strongly with the percentage of naive T cells measured by flow cytometry. As age increased, observed TCR beta diversity per million T cells dropped in a roughly linear way, and a significant reduction was already evident by age 40. Because the CMV infection status of the donors was unknown, age-related changes in expanded clonotypes may potentially have been confounded. Estimates of total diversity from one million sequenced T cells were regarded as lower bounds and underestimates. Since profiling was done on bulk unsorted PBMCs, naive and antigen-experienced compartments could not be conclusively compared. The long-lived group showed more naive CD4+ T cells, fewer expanded clones and increased TCR diversity than the aged group, suggesting age selection.

Libraries were made using 5' RACE. For sequencing, an Illumina HiSeq 2500 was employed. A second about 6 to 11 cycle PCR used a sample-barcoded 5' primer and a J-beta primer mix. A unique molecular identifier was introduced onto each TCR beta cDNA molecule by a template-switch 5' adaptor carrying 12 random nucleotides. Each sample yielded at least 3 million CDR3-containing paired-end reads. The Mint cDNA synthesis kit, primed by a TRBC-specific oligonucleotide, was used to synthesize first-strand cDNA from all RNA. Following uracil-DNA glycosylase treatment, all cDNA underwent a first 18-cycle PCR with the universal primers M1SS and BC2_uni_R. Regarding the original processing steps: For normalization, 1 million high-quality reads, each with a distinct molecular identifier, were randomly selected from each sample. Reads sharing molecular identifiers were discarded rather than binned into consensus sequences. MiTCR, with a Q25 quality threshold and the strictest error-elimination algorithm, was used for CDR3 identification, clonotype clustering and error correction. Lower-bound total TCR beta diversity was estimated with a nonparametric unseen species model using Euler transformation. The raw public data were reprocessed by TCRdb itself: fastp quality trimming at Q25, MiXCR clonotype calling, in-frame beta chains only. Merged by CDR3 protein, the rows form single entries marked with the most common genes and DNA. The V and J calls reflect TCRdb's pipeline rather than the authors' work. This sample comprises a few hundred thousand distinct CDR3 sequences, approximately 25% of them detected only once. Less than 20% of the sample belongs to the ten largest clones.

The receptor was isolated from a woman in her 70s in good health. Sequences were obtained from blood.

The CDR3 corresponds to CATSAGIEAFF. The base sequence is TGTGCCACCAGCGCGGGAATTGAAGCTTTCTTT. The rearranged segments are TRBV24-1 and TRBJ1-1; the D gene is unclear. The CDR3 numbers 11 residues from cysteine through phenylalanine. Solely the CDR3 DNA is kept, with 33 bases framed from the first base. V sheds 7 bases and J sheds 7 bases, leaving 9 bases between their ends. CDR1 and CDR2 (KGHDR, SFDVKD) derive from the germline V gene.